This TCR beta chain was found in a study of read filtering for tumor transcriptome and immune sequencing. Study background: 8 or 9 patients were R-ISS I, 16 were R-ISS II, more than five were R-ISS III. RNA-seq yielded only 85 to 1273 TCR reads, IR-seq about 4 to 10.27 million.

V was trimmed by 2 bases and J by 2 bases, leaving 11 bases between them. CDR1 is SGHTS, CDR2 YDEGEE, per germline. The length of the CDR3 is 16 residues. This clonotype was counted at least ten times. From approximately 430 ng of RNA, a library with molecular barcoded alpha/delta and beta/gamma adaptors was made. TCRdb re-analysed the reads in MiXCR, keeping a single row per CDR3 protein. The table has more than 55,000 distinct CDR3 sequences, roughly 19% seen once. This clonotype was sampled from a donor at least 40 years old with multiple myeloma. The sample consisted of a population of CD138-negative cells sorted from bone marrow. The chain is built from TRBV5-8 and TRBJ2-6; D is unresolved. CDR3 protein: CASSFPSSPGANVLTF. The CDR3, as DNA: TGTGCCAGCAGCTTTCCATCGAGCCCTGGGGCCAACGTCCTGACTTTC.